This T cell receptor (beta chain) was sequenced during a study of response to subunit inactivated influenza vaccine. Study-level findings and limits: Authors proposed each seasonal influenza vaccination draws in few new T cells.

On this clonotype itself: Its antigen is still unknown. Given the absence of the conserved phenylalanine or tryptophan at the CDR3 end, a read error is likely.

TCRdb itself ran the RT-PCR reads through MiXCR, one entry per CDR3 protein. The sample carries 430,000 or so distinct CDR3 sequences, around 9.9% recorded once. V was shortened by 0 bases and J by 5 bases, with 9 bases between the two germline ends. Per the germline V gene, CDR1 is SGHDN and CDR2 is FVKESK. The CDR3 has 14 residues. Sequencing was performed on PBMCs from blood, taken 40 to 50 days after vaccination. This sequence originates from a man aged 45 to 65 who received an inactivated influenza vaccine. The chain employs TRBV14 and TRBJ2-3; D call uncertain. The DNA for the CDR3 is TGTGCCAGCAGCCAAGATTTCGGAATAGATACGCAGTATCTT. Translation gives CASSQDFGIDTQYL.